The entry that follows covers one T cell receptor (beta chain) sequence. The antigen is not known. This specimen comes from a study of OX40 agonist ivuxolimab in advanced cancers. Study information: Patients were treated with intravenous ivuxolimab, dosed at 0.01 to 10 mg/kg and infused every 2 weeks. Partial responses were achieved by three patients: one hepatocellular carcinoma, two cutaneous melanoma. A mean age of roughly 60 years, range roughly 20 to 85, was recorded, and approximately 79% were male.

CDR1 is SGDLS, CDR2 YYNGEE, per germline. This CDR3 region has 17 residues. V was cut by 0 bases and J by 0 bases, with 15 bases left in between. Measured with immunoSEQ multiplex PCR; TCRdb has only the in-frame clones, and not every one. The table lists about 40,000 clones, about 86% of them singletons. Study results and caveats: Specificity for antigen went undetermined in the expanded peripheral T cells.

This clonotype originated in an adult with an advanced solid tumor such as melanoma, head and neck, liver or kidney cancer. The sample was CD4+ or CD8+ T cells sorted from blood, taken in a trial of the OX40 agonist ivuxolimab. The rearrangement links TRBV9 to TRBJ1-2; no definite D call. CDR3 sequence: CASSVGWSVLPNYGYTF. The CDR3 DNA follows: TGTGCCAGCAGCGTAGGGTGGAGCGTCCTACCTAACTATGGCTACACCTTC.